This TCR beta chain was recorded in a study of cytomegalovirus exposure and HLA in healthy donors. The CDR3 totals 14 residues. Germline V gene lookup returns CDR1 SGHRS and CDR2 YFSETQ. J gave up 9 bases and V 2 bases, and 10 bases lay outside the gene matches. The PCR contained 60 Vbeta and 13 Jbeta primers. Under the authors' procedure: Roughly 11 million shared chains were among approximately 80 million unique TCR beta chains counted in a later analysis. Sequencing used immunoSEQ multiplex PCR; TCRdb keeps in-frame clones, though not all of them. V and J calls plus clone size are reproduced from that table; the DNA served to infer D and trimming. Of under 200,000 clones detected, approximately 80% appear once; the ten largest clones hold about 5.6%.

V and J are TRBV5-1 and TRBJ2-5, with TRBD2 identical over 7 bases. Sequencing was done on a sample of PBMCs. The sequence was collected from a woman aged 25-40 years in good health and CMV-seropositive. This chain's CDR3 is CASSFSGSGNPQYF. CDR3 DNA: TGCGCCAGCAGCTTTAGCGGGTCGGGGAACCCCCAGTACTTC. The full variable domain, with the rest looked up from reference TRBV5-1 and TRBJ2-5, is KAGVTQTPRYLIKTRGQQVTLSCSPISGHRSVSWYQQTPGQGLQFLFEYFSETQRNKGNFPGRFSGRQFSNSRSEMNVSTLELGDSALYLCASSFSGSGNPQYFGPGTRLLVL.